Detailed here is one TCR beta chain. Its antigen is still unknown. No clone much larger than this one lies a single base away; base qualities are absent. TCRbeta CDR3 regions were amplified from genomic DNA by means of the immunoSEQ Assay, a bias-controlled multiplex PCR. In the original analysis: The number of nucleated cells in each sample was estimated by amplification of reference gene primers within the assay. To quantify the absolute abundance of each unique TCRbeta CDR3 rearrangement, sequence reads were collapsed and filtered. For each sample, productive Simpson clonality was calculated as the square root of Simpson's diversity index across productive rearrangements. TCRdb obtained this table from immuneACCESS and retained in-frame rearrangements with V and J assigned. These tables miss some clones; where compared with another copy, unresolved V genes account for less than half of the shortfall, and the remainder is unexplained. V, J and clone size are those of that table, while D and trimming were read from the DNA. For this sample there are 150,000 to 200,000 clones; about four fifths appear just once. The ten largest clones take up less than 10% of the sample.

The sample belongs to a study of blood T cell repertoires in COVID-19 (dated by TCRdb to the early 2020s). Background for the entire study: Collaborator samples came from the United States, Italy and Spain and covered acute and convalescent phases of COVID-19. The sample metadata nearly always contained a de-identified subject ID, COVID-19 status, age in years and sex. Where available, HLA class I and class II types were taken from metadata supplied by the sample provider and were not determined by assay-based typing. The dataset comprised deeply sampled blood TCRbeta repertoires from subjects exposed to, actively infected with, or recovered from COVID-19. The samples were drawn from the first 160 participants of the ongoing ImmuneRACE study and from roughly 1,300 subjects provided by 6 global collaborators. The repertoires were made available in a free public database intended to serve as a resource for research on the immune response to SARS-CoV-2. The material from the prospective study consisted of cDNA or gDNA derived from T cells, B-cell-depleted T cells, or PBMCs.

V is pared back by 1 base and J by 5 bases, with 21 bases lying between the germline termini. CDR1 and CDR2, looked up from the germline V gene (reference sequence), are MNHEY and SMNVEV. Counted from cysteine to phenylalanine, this CDR3 has 17 amino acids. Solely the CDR3 DNA is kept, with 51 bases framed from the first base. The investigation overall reported the following: Clinical and demographic metadata were provided uncurated, with the amount varying by source and participant.

At one collaborating source in Seattle, patients were enrolled during active infection and were followed longitudinally through the course of disease. Collaborating institutions collected whole blood in K2EDTA tubes following their own protocols. For TCRbeta analysis, collaborator samples were shipped as frozen whole blood, as isolated PBMCs, or as DNA extracted from either sample type. This clonotype originated in a woman aged 65 to 85 with COVID-19, enrolled during active disease. This receptor chain uses TRBV27 and TRBJ2-7, with a weak D call of TRBD1 (6 bases match). Material for sequencing was peripheral blood. CDR3 protein: CASSLLSIGGKSHEQYF. Read as DNA, the sequence is TGTGCCAGCAGTTTATTGTCAATAGGGGGAAAGTCCCACGAGCAGTACTTC.